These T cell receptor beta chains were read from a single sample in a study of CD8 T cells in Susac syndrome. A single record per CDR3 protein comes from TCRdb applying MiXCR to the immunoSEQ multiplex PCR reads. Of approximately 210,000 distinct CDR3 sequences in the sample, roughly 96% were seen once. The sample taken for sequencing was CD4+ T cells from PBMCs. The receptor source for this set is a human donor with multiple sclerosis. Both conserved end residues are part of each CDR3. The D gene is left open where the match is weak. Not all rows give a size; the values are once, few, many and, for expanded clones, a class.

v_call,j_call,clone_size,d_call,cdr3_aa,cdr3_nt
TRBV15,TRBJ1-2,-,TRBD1,CATGQGQFGGYTF,TGTGCCACCGGACAGGGGCAGTTCGGTGGCTACACCTTC
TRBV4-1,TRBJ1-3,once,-,CASSQYMSPGTNTIYF,TGCGCCAGCAGCCAATATATGTCCCCAGGGACAAACACCATATATTTT
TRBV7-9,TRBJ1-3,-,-,CASSLSVVRVGNTIYF,TGTGCCAGCAGCTTAAGTGTTGTGAGGGTTGGAAACACCATATATTTT
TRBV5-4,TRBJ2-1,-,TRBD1,CASSSGQGMGRAQFF,TGTGCCAGCAGCTCGGGACAGGGGATGGGCCGTGCGCAGTTCTTC
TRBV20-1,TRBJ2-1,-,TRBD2,CSANPSGASYNEQFF,TGCAGTGCTAACCCTAGCGGGGCCTCCTACAATGAGCAGTTCTTC
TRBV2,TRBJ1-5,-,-,CASSARGNQPQHF,TGTGCCAGCAGTGCTAGGGGGAATCAGCCCCAGCATTTT
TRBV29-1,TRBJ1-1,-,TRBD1,CSALPGQGWNTEAFF,TGCAGCGCCCTACCGGGACAGGGGTGGAACACTGAAGCTTTCTTT
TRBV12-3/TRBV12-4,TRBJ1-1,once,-,CASSAQGVVAEAFF,TGTGCCAGCAGTGCCCAGGGAGTGGTCGCTGAAGCTTTCTTT
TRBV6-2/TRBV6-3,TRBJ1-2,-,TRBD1,CASTRGQANYGYTF,TGTGCCAGCACCCGAGGACAGGCTAACTATGGCTACACCTTC
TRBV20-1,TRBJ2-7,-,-,CSAMRRRDEQYF,TGCAGTGCTATGCGCAGGAGGGACGAGCAGTACTTC
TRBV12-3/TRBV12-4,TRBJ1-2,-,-,CASSSDRYYGYTF,TGTGCCAGCTCCTCCGACAGATACTATGGCTACACCTTC
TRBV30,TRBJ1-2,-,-,CAWSVGRVDGYTF,TGTGCCTGGAGTGTTGGCAGGGTAGATGGCTACACCTTC
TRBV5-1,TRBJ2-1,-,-,CASSFGLASYNEQFF,TGCGCCAGCAGCTTCGGGCTAGCTTCATACAATGAGCAGTTCTTC
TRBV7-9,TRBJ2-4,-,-,CASSPEGGFKNIQYF,TGTGCCAGCAGCCCCGAGGGGGGGTTCAAAAACATTCAGTACTTC
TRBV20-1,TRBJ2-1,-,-,CSAEATGTGHNEQFF,TGCAGTGCCGAGGCCACGGGAACAGGACACAATGAGCAGTTCTTC
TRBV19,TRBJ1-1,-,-,CASSITGHVNAFF,TGTGCCAGTAGTATCACTGGCCACGTGAACGCTTTCTTT
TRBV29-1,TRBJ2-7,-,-,CSGMTTPSGEQYF,TGCAGCGGGATGACCACACCATCAGGAGAGCAGTACTTC
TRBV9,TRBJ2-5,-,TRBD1,CASSALGQGQETQYF,TGTGCCAGCAGCGCCTTAGGACAGGGACAAGAGACCCAGTACTTC
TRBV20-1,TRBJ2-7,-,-,CSAMGAFYEQYF,TGCAGTGCTATGGGGGCGTTCTACGAGCAGTACTTC
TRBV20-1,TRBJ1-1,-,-,CSARKNTEAFF,TGCAGTGCGAGGAAGAACACTGAAGCTTTCTTT
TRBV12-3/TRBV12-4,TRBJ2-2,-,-,CASSFGGANTGELFF,TGTGCCAGCAGTTTTGGCGGAGCGAACACCGGGGAGCTGTTTTTT
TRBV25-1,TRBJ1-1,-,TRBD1,CASSESKGQGWDTEAFF,TGTGCCAGCAGTGAATCTAAGGGACAGGGGTGGGACACTGAAGCTTTCTTT
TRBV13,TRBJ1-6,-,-,CRVGGNSPLHF,TGTCGCGTGGGGGGTAATTCACCCCTCCACTTT
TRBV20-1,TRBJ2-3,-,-,CSARFDTQYF,TGCAGTGCTAGATTCGATACGCAGTATTTT
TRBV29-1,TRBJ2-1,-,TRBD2,CSVRPLTSGTYNEQFF,TGCAGCGTCAGACCTTTGACTAGCGGGACCTACAATGAGCAGTTCTTC
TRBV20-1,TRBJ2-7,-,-,CSASLNEQYF,TGCAGTGCTTCCTTGAACGAGCAGTACTTC
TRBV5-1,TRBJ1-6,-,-,CASSSSGPNSPLHF,TGCGCCAGCAGTTCCTCGGGTCCTAATTCACCCCTCCACTTT
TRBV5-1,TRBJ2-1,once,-,CASSLNRAGNEQFF,TGCGCCAGCAGCTTAAACAGGGCCGGCAATGAGCAGTTCTTC
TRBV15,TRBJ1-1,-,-,CATSRATSEAFF,TGTGCCACCAGCAGAGCCACATCTGAAGCTTTCTTT
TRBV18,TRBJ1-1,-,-,CASSPLGEEAFF,TGTGCCAGCTCACCGCTCGGGGAAGAAGCTTTCTTT
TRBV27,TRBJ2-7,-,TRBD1,CASIGQGSYEQYF,TGTGCCAGCATCGGACAGGGATCCTACGAGCAGTACTTC
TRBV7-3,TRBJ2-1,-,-,CASSLSGPYNEQFF,TGTGCCAGCAGCTTAAGCGGGCCCTACAATGAGCAGTTCTTC
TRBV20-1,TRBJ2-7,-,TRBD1,CSAEGQGTYEQYF,TGCAGTGCAGAGGGACAGGGTACCTACGAGCAGTACTTC
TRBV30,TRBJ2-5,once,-,CAWSVRPWVTETQYF,TGTGCCTGGAGTGTACGACCTTGGGTTACGGAGACCCAGTACTTC
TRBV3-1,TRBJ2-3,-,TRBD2,CASSQDQRGSTDTQYF,TGTGCCAGCAGCCAAGACCAGCGGGGAAGCACAGATACGCAGTATTTT
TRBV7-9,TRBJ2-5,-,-,CASSPRGGAMETQYF,TGTGCCAGCAGCCCAAGAGGGGGGGCCATGGAGACCCAGTACTTC
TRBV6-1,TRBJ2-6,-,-,CACDREGSGANVLTF,TGTGCCTGCGACAGGGAGGGCTCTGGGGCCAACGTCCTGACTTTC
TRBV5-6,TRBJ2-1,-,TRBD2,CASSLKRGVDEQFF,TGTGCCAGCAGCTTAAAGCGGGGGGTAGATGAGCAGTTCTTC
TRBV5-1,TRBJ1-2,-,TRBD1,CASSLVPSGQGKSDYTF,TGCGCCAGCAGCTTGGTCCCCTCGGGACAGGGGAAATCTGACTACACCTTC
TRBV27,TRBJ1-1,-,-,CASSIADGREAFF,TGTGCCAGCAGCATTGCCGACGGAAGGGAAGCTTTCTTT
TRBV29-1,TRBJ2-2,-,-,CSGRRGGPTGELFF,TGCAGCGGTAGGCGGGGCGGGCCCACCGGGGAGCTGTTTTTT
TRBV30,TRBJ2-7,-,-,CAWTHEDSSYEQYF,TGTGCCTGGACCCACGAGGACAGCTCCTACGAGCAGTACTTC
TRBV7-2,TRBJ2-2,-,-,CASSLLANTGELFF,TGTGCCAGCAGCTTATTGGCGAACACCGGGGAGCTGTTTTTT
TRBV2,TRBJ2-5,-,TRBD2,CASHAGGAQETQYF,TGTGCCAGCCACGCCGGGGGGGCACAAGAGACCCAGTACTTC
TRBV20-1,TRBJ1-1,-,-,CSAQKDAPGEAFF,TGCAGTGCCCAGAAGGACGCTCCGGGGGAAGCTTTCTTT
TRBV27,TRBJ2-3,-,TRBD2,CASSPGTTPDTQYF,TGTGCCAGCAGTCCCGGGACTACGCCAGATACGCAGTATTTT
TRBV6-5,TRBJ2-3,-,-,CASSPQWGLSDTQYF,TGTGCCAGCAGTCCACAGTGGGGGCTATCAGATACGCAGTATTTT
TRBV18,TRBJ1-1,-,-,CASSPGTEAFF,TGTGCCAGCTCACCGGGCACTGAAGCTTTCTTT
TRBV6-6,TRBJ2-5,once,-,CASSPPNRKQETQYF,TGTGCCAGCAGCCCCCCAAACAGGAAACAAGAGACCCAGTACTTC
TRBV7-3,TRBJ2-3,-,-,CASSLTRSTDTQYF,TGTGCCAGCAGCTTAACGAGGTCGACAGATACGCAGTATTTT
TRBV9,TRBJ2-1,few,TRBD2,CASSFTSGSRNEQFF,TGTGCCAGCAGCTTTACTAGCGGGAGTCGCAATGAGCAGTTCTTC
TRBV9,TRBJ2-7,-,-,CASSVDPEPGSWQYF,TGTGCCAGCAGCGTAGATCCCGAACCCGGCAGTTGGCAGTACTTC
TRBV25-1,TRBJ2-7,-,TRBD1,CAAGGSPYEQYF,TGTGCCGCAGGGGGATCCCCCTACGAGCAGTACTTC
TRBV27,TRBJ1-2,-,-,CASSPPTGYGYTF,TGTGCCAGCAGTCCTCCGACAGGATATGGCTACACCTTC
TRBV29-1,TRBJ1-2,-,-,CSANHLEANYGYTF,TGCAGCGCCAACCATCTAGAAGCTAACTATGGCTACACCTTC
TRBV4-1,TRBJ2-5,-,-,CASSQDPSVETQYF,TGCGCCAGCAGCCAAGATCCTAGCGTGGAGACCCAGTACTTC
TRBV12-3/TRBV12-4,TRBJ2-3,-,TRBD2,CASTPRGLLTDTQYF,TGTGCCAGCACCCCCCGGGGACTACTCACAGATACGCAGTATTTT
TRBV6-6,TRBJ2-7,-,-,CASGAGSNEQYF,TGTGCCAGCGGAGCAGGGTCGAACGAGCAGTACTTC
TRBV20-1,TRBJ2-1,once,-,CSARVSGKQYNEQFF,TGCAGTGCTAGAGTATCCGGCAAGCAATACAATGAGCAGTTCTTC